The 12 T cell receptor beta chains reported below all come from one sample, sequenced in a study of T-cell memory formation after mild COVID-19. TCRdb re-derived calls from the 5' RACE reads in MiXCR, one entry per CDR3 protein. The data show 100,000 to 150,000 distinct CDR3 sequences, approximately 15% seen once. The sample taken for sequencing was PBMCs or a T cell subset sorted from them (not recorded which). The origin of the receptors is a young man who had mild COVID-19 (a few samples of this study predate the infection). Cell type and time point are not known.

V is TRBV7-8 and J is TRBJ2-7; 9 bases agree with TRBD1. V lost 4 bases and J lost 1; bases outside the gene matches: 2. The germline V gene encodes CDR1 SGHVS and CDR2 FQNEAQ. This CDR3 is built from 14 residues. Here the CDR3 DNA reads TGTGCCAGCAGCTCGGACAGGGGATCCTACGAGCAGTACTTC. It codes for CASSSDRGSYEQYF.

This clonotype was seen a few times. The chain uses TRBV29-1 and TRBJ1-2; D gene unclear. CDR1 is SQVTM, CDR2 ANQGSEA, per germline. This CDR3 region has 13 residues. V lost 3 bases and J lost 8, with 16 bases in between. CDR3 residues: CSVEGEPDSGYTF. As DNA, the CDR3 is TGCAGCGTTGAGGGAGAACCAGACTCAGGCTACACCTTC.

This sequence joins TRBV12-3 or TRBV12-4 and TRBJ1-5; 11 nucleotides match TRBD1. There are 14 residues in the CDR3. V shed 6 bases and J 7 bases; nucleotides not matched to a gene: 5. The CDR3 loop is CASSLRTGGQPQHF. CDR3 nucleotides: TGTGCCAGCAGCCTCAGGACAGGGGGCCAGCCCCAGCATTTT.

This clonotype was seen more than once but under ten times. The chain uses TRBV6-2 or TRBV6-3 and TRBJ1-1, with unresolved D. The CDR3 is made up of 13 amino acids. CDR1 and CDR2 from the germline V gene are MNHEY and SVGEGT. V lost 4 bases to trimming and J lost 0 bases, with 6 bases between them. The CDR3 DNA reads as TGTGCCAGCAGTTTTGACATGAACACTGAAGCTTTCTTT. Translated, it gives CASSFDMNTEAFF.

V gene TRBV7-2 combines with J gene TRBJ2-7; 9 bases match TRBD1. Unmatched junction bases numbered 5, after V lost 5 bases and J lost 0 bases. Germline CDR1 SGHTA, CDR2 FQGNSA. The CDR3 loop spans 15 amino acids. The CDR3 sequence: CASSIAGQGSYEQYF. The CDR3 DNA reads as TGTGCCAGCAGCATCGCGGGACAGGGCTCCTACGAGCAGTACTTC.

This clonotype has just a few counts. The J gene is TRBJ2-3, the V gene TRBV4-1; D ambiguous. The V and J ends lost 4 bases and 5 bases respectively, with 10 bases between them. This CDR3 region has 13 residues. Germline V CDR1 and CDR2: MGHRA, YSYEKL. Here the CDR3 reads CASSPTSGDTQYF. Here the CDR3 DNA reads TGCGCCAGCAGCCCCACTTCGGGAGATACGCAGTATTTT.

The chain combines TRBV7-9 with TRBJ2-2, with D uncertain. The CDR3 is 13 residues long. V gave up 4 bases and J gave up 5 bases, with 8 bases separating them. The germline gives CDR1 SEHNR, CDR2 FQNEAQ (reference sequence). CDR3 nucleotides: TGTGCCAGCAGCTACGACGGGACCGGGGAGCTGTTTTTT. Its protein product is CASSYDGTGELFF. Complete variable domain (other parts from reference TRBV7-9 and TRBJ2-2): DTGVSQNPRHKITKRGQNVTFRCDPISEHNRLYWYRQTLGQGPEFLTYFQNEAQLEKSRLLSDRFSAERPKGSFSTLEIQRTEQGDSAMYLCASSYDGTGELFFGEGSRLTVL.

This clonotype was seen ten or more times. The J gene is TRBJ2-3, the V gene TRBV24-1, with D unresolved. This CDR3 has 14 residues. The ends were cut back, 5 bases at V and 0 bases at J, with 8 bases in the middle. CDR1 KGHDR and CDR2 SFDVKD come from the germline V gene. CDR3: CATSGSASTDTQYF. Here the CDR3 DNA reads TGTGCCACCAGTGGGTCAGCTAGCACAGATACGCAGTATTTT.

The CDR3 region is CASSKRTAGETQYF. CDR3 in DNA: TGTGCCAGCAGCAAAAGGACTGCAGGGGAGACCCAGTACTTC. The chain has TRBV7-8 and TRBJ2-5; D may match TRBD1 or TRBD2 (5 bases each). In germline, CDR1 is SGHVS, CDR2 FQNEAQ. The CDR3 spans 14 residues. The V gene lost 5 bases and the J gene lost 5 bases, with 15 bases spanning the gap.

The chain has TRBV29-1 and TRBJ1-5, with TRBD1 identical over 8 bases. V shed 6 bases, J shed 5 bases, and the junction held 9 bases outside the gene matches. Germline CDR1 SQVTM, CDR2 ANQGSEA. This CDR3 comprises 14 residues. CDR3 nucleotide sequence: TGCAGCGTCGCTTCCGGGACAGGAGATCAGCCCCAGCATTTT. Protein sequence: CSVASGTGDQPQHF.

This clonotype was seen a few times. The V call is TRBV15, the J call TRBJ1-5, with D unresolved. In germline, CDR1 is LNHNV, CDR2 YYDKDF (reference sequence). The CDR3 sequence is 8 residues long. The CDR3: CSNQPQHF. The CDR3, as DNA: TGTAGCAATCAGCCCCAGCATTTT. The whole variable domain, filled in from reference TRBV15 and TRBJ1-5, reads DAMVIQNPRYQVTQFGKPVTLSCSQTLNHNVMYWYQQKSSQAPKLLFHYYDKDFNNEADTPDNFQSRRPNTSFCFLDIRSPGLGDTAMYLCSNQPQHFGDGTRLSIL.

V is TRBV10-3 and J is TRBJ1-2; 7 bases map to TRBD1. CDR3 length equals 13 residues. Per germline, CDR1 ENHRY and CDR2 SYGVKD. V shed 6 bases and J 10 bases; nucleotides not matched to a gene: 11. The CDR3 nucleotides read TGTGCCATCAGCGGCGGGGACAGAGGGGCCTACACCTTC. Protein sequence: CAISGGDRGAYTF.